This T cell receptor beta chain was retrieved from a study of neoadjuvant nivolumab and ipilimumab in lung cancer. The CDR3 extends over 14 amino acids. V was shortened by 1 base and J by 7 bases, with 14 bases between the two germline ends. Germline CDR1 and CDR2: SGHNT and YYREEE (reference sequence). Generated by immunoSEQ multiplex PCR, the TCRdb table keeps only in-frame clones and is missing some. The profile shows 25,000 to 30,000 clones, around 83% of them singletons. Remarks on this clone: The antigen is unknown.

Notes on the study in general: Only two of four nivolumab-treated tumors gained richness and clonality by surgery.

The chain joins TRBV5-4 to TRBJ2-5; D is possibly TRBD1 or TRBD2 (5 bases each). Sequenced material: tumor tissue, taken after neoadjuvant nivolumab, alone or with ipilimumab, at or shortly before surgery. The sequence derives from an adult with non-small cell lung cancer. CDR3: CASSLFDGALTQYF. CDR3 bases: TGTGCCAGCAGCTTGTTTGACGGGGCGTTGACCCAGTACTTC.